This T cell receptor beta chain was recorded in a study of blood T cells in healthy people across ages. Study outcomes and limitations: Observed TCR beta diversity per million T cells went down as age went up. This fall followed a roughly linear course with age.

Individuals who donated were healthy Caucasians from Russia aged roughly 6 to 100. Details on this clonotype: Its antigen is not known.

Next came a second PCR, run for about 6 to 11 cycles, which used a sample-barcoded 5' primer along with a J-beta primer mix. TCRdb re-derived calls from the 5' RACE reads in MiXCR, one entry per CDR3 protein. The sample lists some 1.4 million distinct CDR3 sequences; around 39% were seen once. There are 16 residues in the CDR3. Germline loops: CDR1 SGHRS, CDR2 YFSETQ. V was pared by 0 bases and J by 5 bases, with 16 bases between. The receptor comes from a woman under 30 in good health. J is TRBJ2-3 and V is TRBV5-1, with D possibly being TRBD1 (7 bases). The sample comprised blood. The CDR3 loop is CASSLGGGGLKDTQYF. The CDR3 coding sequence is TGCGCCAGCAGCTTGGGTGGAGGGGGCCTGAAAGATACGCAGTATTTT.